This T cell receptor beta chain was sequenced for a study of T cells in Graves' hyperthyroidism and ophthalmopathy. In the study overall: Before any treatment, at initial diagnosis, peripheral blood was collected. Whole-study results and caveats: The model identified upcoming ophthalmopathy a median 6.5 months ahead of onset. Blood also showed most of the thyroid clonotypes that were expanded above 0.001.

RNA transcripts were the template for amplifying TCR beta CDR3 regions. The TCR CDR3 first-round RT-PCR relied on the HTBI primer set. In TCRdb, the multiplex PCR reads were re-called with MiXCR into one record per CDR3 protein. This sample has about 640,000 distinct CDR3 sequences, with about 20% found just once. This clonotype occurred many times. Its antigen is not identified. V lost 1 base to trimming and J lost 7 bases, with 17 bases between them. Germline CDR1 reads SGHRS; CDR2 reads YFSETQ. The CDR3 runs 15 residues. The clonotype comes from a man between 25 and 39 years old with Graves' ophthalmopathy. This chain links TRBV5-1 with TRBJ1-1; D possibly corresponds to TRBD1 (5 bases). The sample comprised blood. This CDR3 is CASSLSRGDSSEAFF. The CDR3 DNA reads as TGCGCCAGCAGCTTGTCTCGGGGGGACTCGAGTGAAGCTTTCTTT. The full variable domain, its missing parts supplied by reference TRBV5-1 and TRBJ1-1, is KAGVTQTPRYLIKTRGQQVTLSCSPISGHRSVSWYQQTPGQGLQFLFEYFSETQRNKGNFPGRFSGRQFSNSRSEMNVSTLELGDSALYLCASSLSRGDSSEAFFGQGTRLTVV.